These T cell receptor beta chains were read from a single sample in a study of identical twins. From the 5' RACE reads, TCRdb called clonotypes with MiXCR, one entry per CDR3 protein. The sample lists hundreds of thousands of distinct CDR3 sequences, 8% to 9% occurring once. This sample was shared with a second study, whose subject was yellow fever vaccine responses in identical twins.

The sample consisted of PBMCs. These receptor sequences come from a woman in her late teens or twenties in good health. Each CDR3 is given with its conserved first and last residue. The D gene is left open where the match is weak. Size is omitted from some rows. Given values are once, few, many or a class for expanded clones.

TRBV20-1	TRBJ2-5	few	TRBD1	TGCAGTGCTAGAAAACAGGGGCAGGCCCAGTACTTC	CSARKQGQAQYF
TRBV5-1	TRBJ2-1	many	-	TGCGCCAGCAGCCCCCGGGGAGTTTACAATGAGCAGTTCTTC	CASSPRGVYNEQFF
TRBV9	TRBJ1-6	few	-	TGTGCCAGCAGCGTAGCTTCCGGGCTCCACTCACCCCTCCACTTT	CASSVASGLHSPLHF
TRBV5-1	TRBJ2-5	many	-	TGCGCCAGCAGCTTGGTGGGAGAAGACCGTCGGGAGACCCAGTACTTC	CASSLVGEDRRETQYF
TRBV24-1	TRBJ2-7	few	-	TGTGCCACCAGTGCCGGGGGCGTCTCCTACGAGCAGTACTTC	CATSAGGVSYEQYF
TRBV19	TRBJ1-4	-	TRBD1	TGTGCCAGTAGTACCCAGACAGGGGAAAAACTGTTTTTT	CASSTQTGEKLFF
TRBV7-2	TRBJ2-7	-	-	TGTGCCAGCAGCCCCTCTTGGGCGGGGAGGAAGTCCTACGAGCAGTACTTC	CASSPSWAGRKSYEQYF
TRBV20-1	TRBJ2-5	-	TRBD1	TGCAGTGCTAGACCCCCGGGACAGGTTGAAGAGACCCAGTACTTC	CSARPPGQVEETQYF
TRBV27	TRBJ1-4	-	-	TGTGCCAGCAGTTTACTGCAAGGAGGTCATGAAAAACTGTTTTTT	CASSLLQGGHEKLFF
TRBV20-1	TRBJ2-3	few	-	TGCAGTGCTATCGCGGGCACTCTTATAGATACGCAGTATTTT	CSAIAGTLIDTQYF
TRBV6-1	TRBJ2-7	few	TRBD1	TGTGCCAGCAGCCGAGAAGACAGGGGCCCCTACGAGCAGTACTTC	CASSREDRGPYEQYF
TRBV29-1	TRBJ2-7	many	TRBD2	TGCAGCGTTAGGGGAGCGGGAGTCTACGAGCAGTACTTC	CSVRGAGVYEQYF
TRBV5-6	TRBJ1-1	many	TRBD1	TGTGCCAGCAGCTTACTTCGGACAGGGAATTTTTGGGAAGCTTTCTTT	CASSLLRTGNFWEAFF
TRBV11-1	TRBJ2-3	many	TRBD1	TGTGCCAGCAGCCCCCGTTTACCGGGACAGGATATCTTCGCAGATACGCAGTATTTT	CASSPRLPGQDIFADTQYF
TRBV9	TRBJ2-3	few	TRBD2	TGTGCCAGCAGCGGAGGCGGGACTAGCGGCACAGATACGCAGTATTTT	CASSGGGTSGTDTQYF
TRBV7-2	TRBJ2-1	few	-	TGTGCCAGCAGCTTAGCGGGGGACACCGACAATGAGCAGTTCTTC	CASSLAGDTDNEQFF
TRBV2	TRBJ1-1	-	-	TGTGCCAGCACCCCGGTGTTTGAAGCTTTCTTT	CASTPVFEAFF
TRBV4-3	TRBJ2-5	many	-	TGCGCCAGCAGCCGTTCTACGGGGGAGACCCAGTACTTC	CASSRSTGETQYF
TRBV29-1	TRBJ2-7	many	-	TGCAGCGTTGTACAAGCCAACTACGAGCAGTACTTC	CSVVQANYEQYF
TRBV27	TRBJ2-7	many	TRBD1	TGTGCCAGCAGTTATGGGGACAGTAGGTACGAGCAGTACTTC	CASSYGDSRYEQYF
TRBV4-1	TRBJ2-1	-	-	TGCGCCAGCAGCCAAGAACCGCAGGACAATGAGCAGTTCTTC	CASSQEPQDNEQFF
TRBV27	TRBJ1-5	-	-	TGTGCCAGCAGTTTTGGGGGGAATGGCAATCAGCCCCAGCATTTT	CASSFGGNGNQPQHF
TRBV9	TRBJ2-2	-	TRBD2	TGTGCCAGCAGCGTAGACCTAGCGGGCGCGATAAACACCGGGGAGCTGTTTTTT	CASSVDLAGAINTGELFF
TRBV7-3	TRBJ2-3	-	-	TGTGCCAGCAGCTCTTATACCAGAGATACGCAGTATTTT	CASSSYTRDTQYF
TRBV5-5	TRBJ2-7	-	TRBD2	TGTGCCAGCAGCCCGGGCGGGGGGCTTTTGATGTACTTC	CASSPGGGLLMYF
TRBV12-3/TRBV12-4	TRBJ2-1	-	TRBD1	TGTGCCAGCAGTCCGGGACAGCCTAACAATGAGCAGTTCTTC	CASSPGQPNNEQFF
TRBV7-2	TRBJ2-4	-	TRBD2	TGTGCCAGCAGCTTGGCGGGGGGGGCCAAAAACATTCAGTACTTC	CASSLAGGAKNIQYF
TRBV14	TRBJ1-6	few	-	TGTGCCAGCAGCCAAGTCGGCCATTCACCCCTCCACTTT	CASSQVGHSPLHF
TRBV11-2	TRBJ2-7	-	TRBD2	TGTGCCAGCAGCCGGACTACTAGCGCCTCCGAGCAGTACTTC	CASSRTTSASEQYF
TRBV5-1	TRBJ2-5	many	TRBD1	TGCGCCAGCAGCATAGGACAGGGACAAGAGACCCAGTACTTC	CASSIGQGQETQYF
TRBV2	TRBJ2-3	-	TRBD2	TGTGCCAGCAGTTCTTGGGGACTAGCGGGGGGAGATACGCAGTATTTT	CASSSWGLAGGDTQYF
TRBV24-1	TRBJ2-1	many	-	TGTGCCACCATGGGAATGGGCAATGAGCAGTTCTTC	CATMGMGNEQFF
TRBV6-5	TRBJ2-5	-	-	TGTGCCAGCAGTTACTCAGCTGAGACAGGCGAACAAGAGACCCAGTACTTC	CASSYSAETGEQETQYF
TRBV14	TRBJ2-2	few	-	TGTGCCAGCAGCCTGCGGACGCGGAGCACCGGGGAGCTGTTTTTT	CASSLRTRSTGELFF
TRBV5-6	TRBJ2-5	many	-	TGTGCCAGCAGCCTACTCGAGAGGGAGACCCAGTACTTC	CASSLLERETQYF
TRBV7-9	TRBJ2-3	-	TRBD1	TGTGCCAGCAGCCTCAAGGACAGGGCCGATACGCAGTATTTT	CASSLKDRADTQYF
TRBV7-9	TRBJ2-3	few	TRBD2	TGTGCCAGCACCATTCTAGCGGACACAGATACGCAGTATTTT	CASTILADTDTQYF
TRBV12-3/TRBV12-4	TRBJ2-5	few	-	TGTGCCAGCAGTCCGAGGGAAAAGACGGGGATGGAGACCCAGTACTTC	CASSPREKTGMETQYF
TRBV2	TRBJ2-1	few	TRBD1	TGTGCCAGCAAGGGGGCATCCAATGAGCAGTTCTTC	CASKGASNEQFF
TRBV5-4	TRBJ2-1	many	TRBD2	TGTGCCAGCAGCTTCAGCGGGGGTACAAATGAGCAGTTCTTC	CASSFSGGTNEQFF
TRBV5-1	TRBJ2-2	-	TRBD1	TGCGCCAGCAGCCGGACAGGGGAAGGAACCGGGGAGCTGTTTTTT	CASSRTGEGTGELFF
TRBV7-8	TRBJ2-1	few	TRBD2	TGTGCCAGCAGCTTTCAGGCGGGAGGAGGGAATGAGCAGTTCTTC	CASSFQAGGGNEQFF
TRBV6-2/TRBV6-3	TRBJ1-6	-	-	TGTGCCAGCAGGAAACGAGTAGGACCCCTCCACTTT	CASRKRVGPLHF
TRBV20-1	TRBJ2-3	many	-	TGCAGTGCTAGAGGGGCTAGGGGGAGCACAGATACGCAGTATTTT	CSARGARGSTDTQYF
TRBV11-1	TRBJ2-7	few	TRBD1	TGTGCCAGCAGCGCCACAGGGGGATACGAGCAGTACTTC	CASSATGGYEQYF
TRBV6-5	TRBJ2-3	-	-	TGTGCCAGCAGTTCAGGGGCTGAGGCAGATACGCAGTATTTT	CASSSGAEADTQYF
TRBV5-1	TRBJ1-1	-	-	TGCGCCAGCAGCTTGGGGTCGCTTGCCAACACTGAAGCTTTCTTT	CASSLGSLANTEAFF
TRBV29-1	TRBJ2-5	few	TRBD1	TGCAGCGTGGGACAGACTTTCCAAGAGACCCAGTACTTC	CSVGQTFQETQYF
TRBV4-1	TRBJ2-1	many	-	TGCGCCAGCAGCCAAGTCAATCTAGTTTCCTACAATGAGCAGTTCTTC	CASSQVNLVSYNEQFF
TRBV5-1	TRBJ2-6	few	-	TGCGCCAGCAGCCCCGTCCCAACTGGGGCCAACGTCCTGACTTTC	CASSPVPTGANVLTF
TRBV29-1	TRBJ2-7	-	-	TGCAGCGTTGAAGATAGGACAGCCTACGAGCAGTACTTC	CSVEDRTAYEQYF
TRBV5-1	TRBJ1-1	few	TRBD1	TGCGCCAGCAGCTTGGGGGCAGGGGGCATGAACACTGAAGCTTTCTTT	CASSLGAGGMNTEAFF
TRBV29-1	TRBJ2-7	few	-	TGCAGCGTTGAAAACCCGGATACCTACGAGCAGTACTTC	CSVENPDTYEQYF